The 17 T cell receptor beta chains below were found in one sample sequenced in a study of response to subunit inactivated influenza vaccine. Using its own MiXCR run on the RT-PCR reads, TCRdb lists one record per CDR3 protein. The sample has more than 700,000 distinct CDR3 sequences, approximately 22% seen once. The source material was PBMCs from blood, sampled 5 days after vaccination. Receptors were obtained from a man aged 45-65 years who received an inactivated influenza vaccine.

The CDR3 loop reads CASSYFAGLADTDTQYF. The CDR3 region has the DNA TGTGCCAGCAGTTACTTCGCGGGACTAGCGGACACAGATACGCAGTATTTT. This chain joins TRBV6-5 and TRBJ2-3; 11 bases match TRBD2. This CDR3 region has 17 residues. V was clipped by 1 base and J by 2 bases; unmatched bases: 5. The germline V gene has CDR1 MNHEY and CDR2 SVGAGI.

CDR3 coding DNA: TGTGCCAGCAGACCGCAGGGGGCCCACCAAGAGACCCAGTACTTC. The encoded protein is CASRPQGAHQETQYF. This chain links TRBV6-1 with TRBJ2-5; 8 bases line up with TRBD1. The CDR3 has 15 amino acids. The germline V gene has CDR1 MNHNS and CDR2 SASEGT. The V gene end was trimmed by 6 bases and the J gene end by 0 bases; junction bases not matched to a gene: 6.

The table lists this clonotype with a few counts. The chain combines TRBV7-9 with TRBJ2-5; D tentatively reads TRBD1 or TRBD2 (5 bases each). The germline V gene has CDR1 SEHNR and CDR2 FQNEAQ (reference sequence). The CDR3 extends over 15 amino acids. V lost 4 bases to trimming and J lost 4 bases, with 16 bases between them. The CDR3 spells CASSSQGVWGETQYF. DNA for the CDR3: TGTGCCAGCAGCTCTCAGGGAGTTTGGGGAGAGACCCAGTACTTC.

This clonotype appeared a few times. The rearrangement uses TRBV28 and TRBJ2-3; 7 bases line up with TRBD2. This CDR3 region has 15 residues. CDR1 is MDHEN, CDR2 SYDVKM, per germline. The ends lost 2 bases at V and 2 bases at J; junction bases unmatched: 4. The CDR3 DNA sequence: TGTGCCAGCAGTTTAACTAGCGAGTACACAGATACGCAGTATTTT. Translating it yields CASSLTSEYTDTQYF.

This chain joins TRBV3-1 and TRBJ1-6; TRBD1 might be the D (5 bases). This CDR3 comprises 13 residues. V lost 1 base and J 8 bases, leaving 6 bases between the germline ends. Germline lookup yields CDR1 LGHDT and CDR2 YNNKEL (reference sequence). CDR3 sequence reads: CASSQATDSPLHF. In nucleotides, the CDR3 is TGTGCCAGCAGCCAAGCGACAGATTCACCCCTCCACTTT.

J is TRBJ2-7 and V is TRBV19; D gene unclear. V was trimmed by 3 bases and J by 5 bases, leaving 14 bases between them. The CDR3 runs to 14 residues. Germline V lookup: CDR1 LNHDA, CDR2 SQIVND (reference sequence). The CDR3 bases are TGTGCCAGTAGTATGGGTTTAACGTGGGACGAGCAGTACTTC. Residues: CASSMGLTWDEQYF. The entire variable domain, with the rest obtained from reference TRBV19 and TRBJ2-7, is as follows: DGGITQSPKYLFRKEGQNVTLSCEQNLNHDAMYWYRQDPGQGLRLIYYSQIVNDFQKGDIAEGYSVSREKKESFPLTVTSAQKNPTAFYLCASSMGLTWDEQYFGPGTRLTVT.

The chain has TRBV12-3 or TRBV12-4 and TRBJ2-5; the D call may be TRBD1 or TRBD2 (7 bases each). The CDR3 loop spans 15 amino acids. V was pared by 5 bases and J by 5 bases, with 18 bases between. CDR3 in DNA: TGTGCCAGCAGTCCCCAGGGGGGGCGCGGTGAGACCCAGTACTTC. This gives the protein CASSPQGGRGETQYF.

The gene calls are TRBV9 and TRBJ1-5; D is unclear. This CDR3 spans 15 amino acids. The germline V gene encodes CDR1 SGDLS and CDR2 YYNGEE. The ends were cut back, 0 bases at V and 2 bases at J, with 9 bases in the middle. CDR3 amino acids: CASSVAGERNQPQHF. The CDR3 region has the DNA TGTGCCAGCAGCGTAGCCGGGGAACGCAATCAGCCCCAGCATTTT.

This chain uses TRBV27 with TRBJ2-7; possible D gene TRBD1, 7 bases. CDR3 length: 14 amino acids. Trimming shortened V by 4 bases and J by 2 bases, and 12 bases separated the two germline ends. Per the germline V gene, CDR1 is MNHEY and CDR2 is SMNVEV (reference sequence). Written as DNA, the CDR3 is TGTGCCAGCAGTTGGGGGGACAGAACCTACGAGCAGTACTTC. Translated, it gives CASSWGDRTYEQYF.

In its sample, this clonotype was seen a few times. This chain joins TRBV7-3 and TRBJ2-1, with D perhaps matching TRBD1 (6 bases). The germline CDR1 and CDR2 sequences are SGHTA and FQGTGA. With 5 bases removed from V and 4 bases from J, the gap between germline ends came to 12 bases. The CDR3 has 14 amino acids. In nucleotides, the CDR3 is TGTGCCAGCAGCCGGGGAACAGGGTACAATGAGCAGTTCTTC. Translation: CASSRGTGYNEQFF.

This clonotype was detected only a few times. This chain's CDR3 is CATSRDPGREAFF. CDR3 in DNA: TGTGCCACCAGCAGAGATCCCGGCCGGGAAGCTTTCTTT. The V gene is TRBV15, the J gene TRBJ1-1; D is unresolved. V was shortened by 0 bases and J by 8 bases, with 10 bases between the two germline ends. Germline values: CDR1 LNHNV, CDR2 YYDKDF (reference sequence). CDR3 size: 13 residues.

J is TRBJ2-5 and V is TRBV3-1; D unresolved. CDR3 length: 14 amino acids. Germline CDR1 LGHDT, CDR2 YNNKEL (reference sequence). V lost 1 base to trimming and J lost 3 bases, with 9 bases between them. The CDR3 is CASSQVGREETQYF. CDR3 sequence (DNA): TGTGCCAGCAGCCAAGTCGGACGAGAAGAGACCCAGTACTTC.

The CDR3 protein is CASSSMTPASYNEQFF. CDR3 nucleotide sequence: TGTGCCAGCAGTTCCATGACTCCCGCCTCCTACAATGAGCAGTTCTTC. V is TRBV6-2 or TRBV6-3 and J is TRBJ2-1; D remains ambiguous. V was shortened by 4 bases and J by 0 bases, with 13 bases between the two germline ends. This CDR3 contains 16 residues. Germline-derived CDR1 and CDR2 are MNHEY and SVGEGT.

Comments on this clonotype: Its ends do not fully match the called genes, so a read error is possible. The chain recombines TRBV10-3 with TRBJ2-1, with 7 bases that match TRBD2. Per the germline V gene, CDR1 is ENHRY and CDR2 is SYGVKD. CDR3 length equals 17 residues. CDR3 loop: CAISSSGGASSYNEQLF. CDR3 sequence (DNA): TGTGCCATCAGCTCCTCGGGGGGAGCGAGCTCCTACAATGAGCAGCTCTTC.

This clonotype was recorded a few times. The chain employs TRBV2 and TRBJ1-1; 11 bases fit TRBD1. Trimming at V came to 9 bases and at J to 5 bases, leaving 8 bases not matched to a gene. This CDR3 is 14 amino acids long. CDR1 is SNHLY, CDR2 FYNNEI, per germline. The CDR3: CARKRDRGRTEAFF. The CDR3 bases are TGTGCCAGGAAAAGGGACAGGGGGAGGACTGAAGCTTTCTTT.

This clonotype showed up just a few times. The V call is TRBV4-2, the J call TRBJ2-6; D gene unclear. The germline V gene has CDR1 LGHNA and CDR2 YNFKEQ. V gave up 0 bases and J gave up 0 bases, with 6 bases separating them. This CDR3 contains 16 residues. CDR3 loop: CASSQDIGSGANVLTF. Here the CDR3 DNA reads TGTGCCAGCAGCCAAGATATAGGCTCTGGGGCCAACGTCCTGACTTTC.

The V and J genes are TRBV7-2 and TRBJ2-1, with 9 positions matching TRBD2. CDR3 length: 15 residues. Germline-derived CDR1 and CDR2 are SGHTA and FQGNSA. V gave up 5 bases and J gave up 2 bases; unmatched junction bases: 4. CDR3 amino acids: CASSRAGGTYNEQFF. CDR3 DNA: TGTGCCAGCAGCCGAGCGGGAGGAACCTACAATGAGCAGTTCTTC.